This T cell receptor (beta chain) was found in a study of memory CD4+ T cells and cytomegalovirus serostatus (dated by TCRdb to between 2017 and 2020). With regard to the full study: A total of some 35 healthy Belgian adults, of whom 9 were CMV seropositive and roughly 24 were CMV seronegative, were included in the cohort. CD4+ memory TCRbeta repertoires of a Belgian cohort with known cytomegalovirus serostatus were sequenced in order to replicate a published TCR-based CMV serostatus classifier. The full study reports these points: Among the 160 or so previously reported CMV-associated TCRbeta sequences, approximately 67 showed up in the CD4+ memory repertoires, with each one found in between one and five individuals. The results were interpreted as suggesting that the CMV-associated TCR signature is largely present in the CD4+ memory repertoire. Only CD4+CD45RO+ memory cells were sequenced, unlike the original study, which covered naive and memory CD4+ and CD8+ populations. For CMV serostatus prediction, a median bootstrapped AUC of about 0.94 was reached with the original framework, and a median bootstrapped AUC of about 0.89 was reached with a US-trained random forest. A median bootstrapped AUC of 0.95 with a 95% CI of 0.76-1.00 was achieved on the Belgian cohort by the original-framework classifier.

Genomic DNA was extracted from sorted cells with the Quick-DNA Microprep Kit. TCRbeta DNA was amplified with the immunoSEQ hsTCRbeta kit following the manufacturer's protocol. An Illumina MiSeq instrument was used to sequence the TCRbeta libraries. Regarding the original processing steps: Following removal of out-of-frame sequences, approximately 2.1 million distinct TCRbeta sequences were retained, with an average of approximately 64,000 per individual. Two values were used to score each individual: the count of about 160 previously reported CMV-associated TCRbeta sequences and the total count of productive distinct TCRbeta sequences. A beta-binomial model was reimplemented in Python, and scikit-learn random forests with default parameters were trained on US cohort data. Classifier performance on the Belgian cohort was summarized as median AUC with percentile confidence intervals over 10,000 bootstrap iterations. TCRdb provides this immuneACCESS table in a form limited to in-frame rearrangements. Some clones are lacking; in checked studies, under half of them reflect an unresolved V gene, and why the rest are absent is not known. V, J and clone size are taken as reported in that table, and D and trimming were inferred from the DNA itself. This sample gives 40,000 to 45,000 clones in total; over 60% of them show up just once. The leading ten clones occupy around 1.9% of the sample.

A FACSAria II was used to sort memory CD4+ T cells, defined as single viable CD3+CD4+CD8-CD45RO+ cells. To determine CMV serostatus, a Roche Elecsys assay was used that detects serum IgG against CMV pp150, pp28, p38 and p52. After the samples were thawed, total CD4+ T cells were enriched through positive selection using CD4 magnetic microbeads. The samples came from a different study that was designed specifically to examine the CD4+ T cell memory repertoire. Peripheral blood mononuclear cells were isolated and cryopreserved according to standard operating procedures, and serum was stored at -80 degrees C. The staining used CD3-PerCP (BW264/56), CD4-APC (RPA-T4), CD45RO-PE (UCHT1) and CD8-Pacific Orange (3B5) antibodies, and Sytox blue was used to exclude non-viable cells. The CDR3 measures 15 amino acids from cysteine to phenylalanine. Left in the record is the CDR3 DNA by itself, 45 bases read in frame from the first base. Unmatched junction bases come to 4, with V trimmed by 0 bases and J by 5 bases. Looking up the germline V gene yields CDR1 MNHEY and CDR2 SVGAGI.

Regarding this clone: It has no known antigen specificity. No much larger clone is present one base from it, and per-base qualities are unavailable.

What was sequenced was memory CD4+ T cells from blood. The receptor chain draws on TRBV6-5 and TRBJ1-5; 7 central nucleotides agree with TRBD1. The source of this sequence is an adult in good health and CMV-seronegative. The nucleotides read TGTGCCAGCAGTTACTCGAGCCAGGGGGATCAGCCCCAGCATTTT. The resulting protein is CASSYSSQGDQPQHF.